These T cell receptor beta chains were read from a single sample in a study of early T cells in non-severe SARS-CoV-2 infection. TCRdb reprocessed the 5' RACE reads with MiXCR, giving one entry per CDR3 protein. Of around 58,000 distinct CDR3 sequences in the sample, about 7.6% were seen once. Sequencing used whole blood, obtained at baseline. These TCRs come from an adult who was a healthcare worker with PCR-confirmed SARS-CoV-2 infection or an uninfected control (not recorded which). The CDR3 runs from the conserved cysteine through the conserved F or W. D genes are given only for firm matches. Only part of the rows carry a size: once, few, many, or a class if the clone is expanded.

CASSLRTTSYNEQFF,TGTGCCAGCAGCTTGCGGACGACCTCCTACAATGAGCAGTTCTTC,many,TRBV5-5,TRBJ2-1,NA
CASSMAGMLSGANVLTF,TGTGCCAGTAGTATGGCAGGGATGCTATCTGGGGCCAACGTCCTGACTTTC,NA,TRBV19,TRBJ2-6,NA
CASRSTTGANVLTF,TGTGCCAGCAGGTCCACAACTGGGGCCAACGTCCTGACTTTC,few,TRBV6-5,TRBJ2-6,NA
CSASLQGYWAFF,TGCAGTGCTAGCCTACAGGGGTATTGGGCTTTCTTT,many,TRBV20-1,TRBJ1-1,TRBD1
CASSLWGEGAEAFF,TGTGCCAGCAGCTTATGGGGCGAGGGGGCTGAAGCTTTCTTT,many,TRBV7-9,TRBJ1-1,NA
CASSQESVRGTGTGNTIYF,TGTGCCAGCAGCCAAGAAAGCGTCCGTGGGACAGGGACCGGAAACACCATATATTTT,few,TRBV3-1,TRBJ1-3,TRBD1
CASSLLNQPQHF,TGTGCCAGCAGTTTATTGAATCAGCCCCAGCATTTT,few,TRBV28,TRBJ1-5,NA
CSVKIFGDGETQYF,TGCAGCGTTAAAATATTTGGAGACGGAGAGACCCAGTACTTC,few,TRBV29-1,TRBJ2-5,NA
CASSPPATTYEQYF,TGTGCCAGCAGTCCCCCAGCAACAACTTACGAGCAGTACTTC,few,TRBV12-3/TRBV12-4,TRBJ2-7,NA
CASSLRGSIYNEQFF,TGTGCCAGCAGCTTACGGGGGAGCATCTACAATGAGCAGTTCTTC,few,TRBV11-1,TRBJ2-1,NA
CASSQMTGGFGYTF,TGTGCCAGCAGCCAAATGACAGGGGGATTTGGCTACACCTTC,few,TRBV3-1,TRBJ1-2,TRBD1
CASSPRMGLAGVGELFF,TGTGCCAGCAGCCCTAGGATGGGGCTAGCGGGAGTCGGGGAGCTGTTTTTT,few,TRBV12-3/TRBV12-4,TRBJ2-2,TRBD2
CASSQRTGSSYEQYF,TGTGCCAGCAGCCAAAGGACAGGGTCCTCCTACGAGCAGTACTTC,NA,TRBV4-2,TRBJ2-7,TRBD1
CASTLDTSYEQYF,TGTGCCAGCACCTTGGACACCTCCTACGAGCAGTACTTC,few,TRBV12-3/TRBV12-4,TRBJ2-7,NA
CASSFRLAGASTDTQYF,TGTGCCAGCAGCTTCAGACTAGCGGGAGCTAGCACAGATACGCAGTATTTT,NA,TRBV7-2,TRBJ2-3,TRBD2
CASSLRQGGNTGELFF,TGCGCCAGCAGCTTACGACAGGGTGGTAACACCGGGGAGCTGTTTTTT,many,TRBV5-1,TRBJ2-2,TRBD1
CSVEDEGLAGNEQFF,TGCAGCGTTGAAGATGAGGGACTAGCTGGCAATGAGCAGTTCTTC,NA,TRBV29-1,TRBJ2-1,TRBD2
CASSLGRSGEGKNIQYF,TGTGCCAGCAGCTTAGGGCGATCGGGAGAGGGCAAAAACATTCAGTACTTC,few,TRBV7-6,TRBJ2-4,NA
CSARLYEQYF,TGCAGTGCTCGCCTTTACGAGCAGTACTTC,few,TRBV20-1,TRBJ2-7,NA
CAISEATSGRGDTQYF,TGTGCCATCAGTGAGGCGACTAGCGGGAGAGGGGATACGCAGTATTTT,NA,TRBV10-3,TRBJ2-3,TRBD2
CSARGRVRASPYNEQFF,TGCAGTGCTAGGGGCCGGGTTAGGGCCAGCCCCTACAATGAGCAGTTCTTC,many,TRBV20-1,TRBJ2-1,NA
CASSDLPGVSTDTQYF,TGTGCCAGCAGTGACTTACCGGGAGTTTCCACAGATACGCAGTATTTT,few,TRBV6-4,TRBJ2-3,NA
CASSDSPREGYEQYF,TGTGCCAGCAGTGATTCCCCCAGGGAGGGGTACGAGCAGTACTTC,few,TRBV25-1,TRBJ2-7,TRBD2
CASSERSFGNEQFF,TGTGCCAGCAGTGAACGGTCTTTCGGCAATGAGCAGTTCTTC,few,TRBV27,TRBJ2-1,NA
CASSQELRVSLYQETQYF,TGTGCCAGCAGCCAAGAACTTCGAGTCAGCCTGTACCAAGAGACCCAGTACTTC,many,TRBV3-1,TRBJ2-5,NA
CASSYRQGARSPLHF,TGTGCCAGCAGCTATAGACAGGGGGCAAGATCACCCCTCCACTTT,NA,TRBV7-2,TRBJ1-6,TRBD1
CATSPGQGYEQYF,TGTGCCACCAGCCCGGGACAGGGGTACGAGCAGTACTTC,NA,TRBV15,TRBJ2-7,TRBD1
CASSDRPGTGGVNTGELFF,TGCGCCAGCAGTGACCGTCCCGGGACAGGGGGCGTCAACACCGGGGAGCTGTTTTTT,few,TRBV10-1,TRBJ2-2,TRBD1
CASRDRGGNEQFF,TGTGCCAGCAGGGACAGGGGAGGCAATGAGCAGTTCTTC,many,TRBV14,TRBJ2-1,TRBD1
CASSLEMFTETQYF,TGTGCCAGCAGCTTAGAAATGTTTACGGAGACCCAGTACTTC,NA,TRBV7-9,TRBJ2-5,NA
CASSKCVRGRETQYF,TGTGCCAGCAGCAAATGCGTCAGGGGGCGAGAGACCCAGTACTTC,many,TRBV21-1,TRBJ2-5,NA
CASSFLNGELFF,TGTGCCAGCAGCTTTCTAAACGGGGAGCTGTTTTTT,NA,TRBV7-2,TRBJ2-2,NA
CASREGTVAKNIQYF,TGTGCCAGCAGGGAGGGGACAGTAGCCAAAAACATTCAGTACTTC,many,TRBV6-2/TRBV6-3,TRBJ2-4,NA
CATSDSPMDGELFF,TGTGCCACCAGTGATTCCCCCATGGACGGGGAGCTGTTTTTT,NA,TRBV24-1,TRBJ2-2,NA
CASSLPLAPYEQYF,TGTGCCAGCAGCTTACCACTAGCCCCCTATGAGCAGTACTTC,NA,TRBV7-9,TRBJ2-7,NA
CASSLDWETTDTQYF,TGTGCCAGCAGCTTGGACTGGGAGACAACAGATACGCAGTATTTT,many,TRBV7-9,TRBJ2-3,NA